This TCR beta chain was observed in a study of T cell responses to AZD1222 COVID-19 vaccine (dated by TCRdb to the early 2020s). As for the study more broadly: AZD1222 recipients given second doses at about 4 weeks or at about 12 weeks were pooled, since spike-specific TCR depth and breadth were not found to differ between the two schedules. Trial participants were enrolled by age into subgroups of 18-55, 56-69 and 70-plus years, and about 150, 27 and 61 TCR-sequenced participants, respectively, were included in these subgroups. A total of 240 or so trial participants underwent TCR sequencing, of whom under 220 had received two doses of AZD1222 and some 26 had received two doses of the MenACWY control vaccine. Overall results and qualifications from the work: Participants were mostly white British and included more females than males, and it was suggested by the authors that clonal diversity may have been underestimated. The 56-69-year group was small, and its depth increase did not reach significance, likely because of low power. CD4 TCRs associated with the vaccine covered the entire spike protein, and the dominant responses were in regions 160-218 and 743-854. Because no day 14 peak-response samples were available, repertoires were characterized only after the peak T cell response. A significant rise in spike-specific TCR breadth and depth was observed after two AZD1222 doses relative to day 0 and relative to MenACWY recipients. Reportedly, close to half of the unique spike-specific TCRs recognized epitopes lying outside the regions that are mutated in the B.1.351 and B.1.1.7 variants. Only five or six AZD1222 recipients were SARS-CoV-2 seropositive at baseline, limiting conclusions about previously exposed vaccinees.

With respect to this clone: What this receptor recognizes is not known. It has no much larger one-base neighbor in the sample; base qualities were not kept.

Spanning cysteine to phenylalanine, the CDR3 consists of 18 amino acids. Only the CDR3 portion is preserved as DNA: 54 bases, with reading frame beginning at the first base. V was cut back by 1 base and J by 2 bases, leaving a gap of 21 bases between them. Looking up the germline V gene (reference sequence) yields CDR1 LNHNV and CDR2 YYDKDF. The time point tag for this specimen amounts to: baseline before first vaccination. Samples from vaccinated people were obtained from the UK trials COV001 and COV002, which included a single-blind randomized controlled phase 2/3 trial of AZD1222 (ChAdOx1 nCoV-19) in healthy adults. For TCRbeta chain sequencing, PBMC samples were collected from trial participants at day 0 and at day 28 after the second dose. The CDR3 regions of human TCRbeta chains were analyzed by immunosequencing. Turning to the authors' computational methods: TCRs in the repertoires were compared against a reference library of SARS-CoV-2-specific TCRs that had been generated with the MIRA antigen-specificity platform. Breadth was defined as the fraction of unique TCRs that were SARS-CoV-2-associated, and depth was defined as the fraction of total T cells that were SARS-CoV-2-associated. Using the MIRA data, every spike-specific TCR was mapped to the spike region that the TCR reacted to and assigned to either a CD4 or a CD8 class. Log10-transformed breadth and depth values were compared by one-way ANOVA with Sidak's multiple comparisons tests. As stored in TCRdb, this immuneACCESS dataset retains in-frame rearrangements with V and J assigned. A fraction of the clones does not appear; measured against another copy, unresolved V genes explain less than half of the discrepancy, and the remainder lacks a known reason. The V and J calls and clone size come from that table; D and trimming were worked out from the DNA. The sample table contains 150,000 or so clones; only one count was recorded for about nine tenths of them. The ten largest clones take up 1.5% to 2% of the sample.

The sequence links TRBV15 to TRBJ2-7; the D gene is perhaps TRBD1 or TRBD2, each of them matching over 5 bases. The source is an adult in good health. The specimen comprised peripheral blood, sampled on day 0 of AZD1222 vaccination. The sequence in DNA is TGTGCCACCAGCAGAGCTGTAATCCTCTCAGAGGGGCCCTACGAGCAGTACTTC. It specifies CATSRAVILSEGPYEQYF.